This entry lists 22 T cell receptor beta chains sequenced from one sample in a study of blood T cell repertoires in COVID-19. Here immunoSEQ multiplex PCR was the method, and the copy in TCRdb shows in-frame clones only, minus some. The sample includes about 83,000 clones, 85% to 90% seen only once; the top ten take under 8.5%. Input material: peripheral blood. These receptor sequences come from a man older than 75 with active or convalescent COVID-19.

This clone has a count of ten or more. The V call is TRBV30, the J call TRBJ2-1; D remains ambiguous. This CDR3 comprises 11 residues. Per the germline V gene, CDR1 is GTSNPN and CDR2 is SVGIG (reference sequence). V dropped 0 bases and J dropped 9 bases, with 6 bases sitting between them. The CDR3, as DNA: TGTGCCTGGAGTGTAACCGGTGAGCAGTTCTTC. Protein: CAWSVTGEQFF. Filled out from reference TRBV30 and TRBJ2-1, the complete variable domain reads SQTIHQWPATLVQPVGSPLSLECTVEGTSNPNLYWYRQAAGRGLQLLFYSVGIGQISSEVPQNLSASRPQDRQFILSSKKLLLSDSGFYLCAWSVTGEQFFGPGTRLTVL.

This clone was detected only a few times. CDR3 amino acids: CASLWGRGTQYF. The CDR3 nucleotides read TGTGCCAGCCTTTGGGGGAGGGGTACGCAGTATTTT. The chain uses TRBV12-3 or TRBV12-4 and TRBJ2-3, with 7 nucleotides matching TRBD2. The V gene end was trimmed by 8 bases and the J gene end by 8 bases; junction bases not matched to a gene: 7. The CDR3 has 12 residues.

The chain carries TRBV19 and TRBJ2-2; 9 bases fit TRBD2. Germline V CDR1 and CDR2: LNHDA, SQIVND (reference sequence). The CDR3 sequence is 14 residues long. Germline trimming cut 3 bases from V and 6 bases from J; bases unmatched to any gene: 2. CDR3 sequence: CASSIRGGAGELFF. The CDR3 DNA reads TGTGCCAGTAGTATCCGCGGGGGGGCCGGGGAGCTGTTTTTT.

This clone was detected once. The chain recombines TRBV24-1 with TRBJ2-5; no clear D. V lost 5 bases and J 5 bases, leaving 14 bases between the germline ends. The CDR3 covers 14 residues. The germline gives CDR1 KGHDR, CDR2 SFDVKD. CDR3 sequence: CATSAFASVETQYF. As DNA, the CDR3 is TGTGCCACCAGTGCCTTCGCTAGTGTGGAGACCCAGTACTTC.

This rearrangement joins TRBV3-1 (or the pseudogene TRBV3-2) to TRBJ1-5; maybe TRBD1 (5 bases). This CDR3 region has 16 residues. Germline V CDR1 and CDR2: LGHDT, YNNKEL (reference sequence). V gave up 3 bases and J gave up 9 bases, with 21 bases separating them. The chain's CDR3 is CASSQHPGQAGGPQHF. CDR3 coding DNA: TGTGCCAGCAGCCAGCACCCGGGGCAGGCCGGGGGGCCCCAGCATTTT.

The CDR3 DNA is TGTGCCAGCAGTGGGGAGAAGGGGGCCCAAGAGACCCAGTACTTC. This codes for CASSGEKGAQETQYF. This chain links TRBV2 with TRBJ2-5, with 7 bases identical to TRBD1. The junction had 6 bases not matched to a gene; V was cut back by 4 bases and J by 1 base. The CDR3 extends over 15 amino acids. Germline V gives CDR1 SNHLY, CDR2 FYNNEI.

This chain uses TRBV10-2 with TRBJ2-1, with 8 bases lining up with TRBD1. Germline CDR1 is WSHSY and CDR2 is SAAADI. J was trimmed by 2 bases and V by 4 bases; bases with no gene match: 4. This CDR3 is 15 amino acids long. CDR3 nucleotide sequence: TGCGCCAGCAGTGGATCAGGGGGCCCCTACAATGAGCAGTTCTTC. Its translation: CASSGSGGPYNEQFF.

The chain is built from TRBV6-5 and TRBJ1-2; possibly TRBD1 for D (6 bases). The V end lost 8 bases, the J end lost 5 bases, and 15 bases lay between the germline ends. There are 13 residues in the CDR3. From germline, CDR1 is MNHEY and CDR2 SVGAGI. The CDR3 coding sequence is TGTGCCAGCTCCCCTCGGCAGGGGTATGGCTACACCTTC. It codes for CASSPRQGYGYTF.

The rearrangement uses TRBV2 and TRBJ2-3; D ambiguous. The CDR3 totals 14 residues. Germline V gene sequence: CDR1 SNHLY, CDR2 FYNNEI. Trimming left V 5 bases short and J 5 bases short, with 14 bases between. The CDR3 DNA reads as TGTGCCAGCAGTCCCATGTTGCCGGGAGATACGCAGTATTTT. It yields the protein CASSPMLPGDTQYF.

The chain joins TRBV10-2 to TRBJ1-4, with a possible D match to TRBD1 (6 bases). V dropped 0 bases and J dropped 14 bases, with 13 bases sitting between them. Germline V gives CDR1 WSHSY, CDR2 SAAADI. The length of the CDR3 is 13 residues. This CDR3 is CASSESRGGRLFF. CDR3 DNA sequence: TGCGCCAGCAGTGAGTCGAGAGGGGGAAGGCTGTTTTTT.

The CDR3 DNA sequence: TGCAGCGTTGAAAGGTTTAGCGGGGGGCCTCACACCGGGGAGCTGTTTTTT. Amino acid sequence: CSVERFSGGPHTGELFF. The rearrangement joins TRBV29-1 to TRBJ2-2; 10 nucleotides agree with TRBD2. Germline CDR1 SQVTM, CDR2 ANQGSEA. The ends lost 2 bases at V and 3 bases at J; junction bases unmatched: 9. This CDR3 is 17 amino acids long.

There are a few counts of this clone. The chain joins TRBV5-6 to TRBJ2-4; 7 bases map to TRBD1. The CDR3 is made up of 15 amino acids. In germline, CDR1 is SGHDT, CDR2 YYEEEE. Germline trimming cut 3 bases from V and 1 base from J; bases unmatched to any gene: 4. The CDR3 is CASSWQGVAKNIQYF. The CDR3 DNA follows: TGTGCCAGCAGCTGGCAGGGGGTGGCCAAAAACATTCAGTACTTC. The whole variable domain, filled in from reference TRBV5-6 and TRBJ2-4, reads DAGVTQSPTHLIKTRGQQVTLRCSPKSGHDTVSWYQQALGQGPQFIFQYYEEEERQRGNFPDRFSGHQFPNYSSELNVNALLLGDSALYLCASSWQGVAKNIQYFGAGTRLSVL.

The chain has TRBV28 and TRBJ2-2, with 8 bases lining up with TRBD1. Trimming at V came to 5 bases and at J to 1 base, leaving 3 bases not matched to a gene. The CDR3 spans 15 residues. Germline CDR1 MDHEN, CDR2 SYDVKM. Here the CDR3 DNA reads TGTGCCAGCAGTCCTGGACAGGGGAACACCGGGGAGCTGTTTTTT. The encoded protein is CASSPGQGNTGELFF.

The rearrangement joins TRBV6-6 to TRBJ1-6; D is undetermined. The V and J ends lost 0 bases and 8 bases respectively, with 8 bases between them. The germline gives CDR1 MNHNY, CDR2 SVGAGI (reference sequence). This CDR3 has 14 residues. CDR3 in amino acids: CASSYSGEDSPLHF. The CDR3 nucleotides read TGTGCCAGCAGTTACTCGGGAGAGGATTCACCCCTCCACTTT.

In this sample, this clone turned up once. V usage is TRBV7-9 and J usage is TRBJ2-1; 7 bases are shared with TRBD2. Unmatched junction bases numbered 3, after V lost 1 base and J lost 9 bases. Germline V CDR1 and CDR2: SEHNR, FQNEAQ (reference sequence). There are 13 residues in the CDR3. CDR3: CASSLGGSSEQFF. In DNA form, the CDR3 reads TGTGCCAGCAGCTTAGGCGGGAGCTCTGAGCAGTTCTTC.

The rearrangement uses TRBV5-4 and TRBJ1-6; 8 nucleotides line up with TRBD1. Germline CDR1 and CDR2: SGHNT and YYREEE (reference sequence). V was clipped by 2 bases and J by 5 bases; unmatched bases: 9. The length of the CDR3 is 17 residues. CDR3 sequence (DNA): TGTGCCAGCAGCTTACCGATAGGACAGGGTGATAATTCACCCCTCCACTTT. Protein: CASSLPIGQGDNSPLHF.

The rearrangement joins TRBV29-1 to TRBJ1-5, with D uncertain. Germline assignment: CDR1 SQVTM and CDR2 ANQGSEA. Trimming pared 4 bases from V and 0 bases from J, leaving 4 bases between. The CDR3 has 12 residues. CDR3 sequence reads: CSVAHSNQPQHF. In DNA form, the CDR3 reads TGCAGCGTTGCCCATAGCAATCAGCCCCAGCATTTT.

The chain links TRBV5-4 to TRBJ1-1; TRBD1 matches 8 bases. This CDR3 spans 15 amino acids. Germline values: CDR1 SGHNT, CDR2 YYREEE (reference sequence). V lost 5 bases to trimming and J lost 8 bases; unmatched junction nucleotides: 14. CDR3 nucleotide sequence: TGTGCCAGCAGACGTGCCGGACAGGGCCGAGGCGAAGCTTTCTTT. Residues: CASRRAGQGRGEAFF.

The chain joins TRBV10-3 to TRBJ2-3, with D hard to call. CDR1 is ENHRY and CDR2 is SYGVKD in the germline V gene. Trimming took 2 bases from V and 0 from J, leaving 9 bases between them. The CDR3 totals 15 residues. CDR3 DNA: TGTGCCATCAGTGAGCGCCACTCCAGCACAGATACGCAGTATTTT. Translated, it gives CAISERHSSTDTQYF.

This sequence joins TRBV27 and TRBJ2-1, with TRBD1 as a possible D gene (6 bases). Germline-derived CDR1 and CDR2 are MNHEY and SMNVEV (reference sequence). The CDR3 length is 14 residues. V lost 6 bases and J 5 bases, leaving 14 bases between the germline ends. CDR3 region: CASRQGSGHNEQFF. The CDR3, as DNA: TGTGCCAGCAGACAGGGATCAGGGCACAATGAGCAGTTCTTC.

This chain's CDR3 is CANSFLITGGHEQYV. CDR3 DNA: TGTGCCAACAGTTTCCTTATCACGGGGGGACACGAGCAGTACGTC. The chain carries TRBV27 and TRBJ2-7; 7 bases line up with TRBD2. Germline V CDR1 and CDR2: MNHEY, SMNVEV (reference sequence). The CDR3 is made up of 15 amino acids.

The chain has TRBV7-9 and TRBJ2-5; no clear D. Trimming stripped 3 bases from V and 1 base from J, with 6 bases between. This CDR3 is built from 13 residues. Per the germline V gene, CDR1 is SEHNR and CDR2 is FQNEAQ (reference sequence). The CDR3 coding sequence is TGTGCCAGCAGCTTTACGGGCCAAGAGACCCAGTACTTC. Translating gives CASSFTGQETQYF.